These 9 T cell receptor beta chains came from one sample sequenced in a study of T cell changes during pregnancy in multiple sclerosis. The table came from immunoSEQ multiplex PCR; TCRdb's copy has only in-frame clones and leaves some out. The sample has some 37,000 clones, about nine tenths seen once. The sample consisted of CD4+ T cells from peripheral blood mononuclear cells, taken after pregnancy. These receptor sequences come from a female donor in good health, enrolled as a control in a pregnancy study.

The gene calls are TRBV30 and TRBJ1-5; TRBD1 matches 9 bases. This CDR3 region has 14 residues. With V trimmed by 1 base and J by 6 bases, 4 bases remained unmatched. CDR1 and CDR2 (germline): GTSNPN, SVGIG (reference sequence). CDR3 region: CAWSGGQGSQPQHF. The CDR3 DNA reads TGTGCCTGGAGTGGGGGACAGGGTAGTCAGCCCCAGCATTTT. Full variable domain (missing parts from reference TRBV30 and TRBJ1-5): SQTIHQWPATLVQPVGSPLSLECTVEGTSNPNLYWYRQAAGRGLQLLFYSVGIGQISSEVPQNLSASRPQDRQFILSSKKLLLSDSGFYLCAWSGGQGSQPQHFGDGTRLSIL.

J is TRBJ2-5 and V is TRBV19; 10 bases are a match to TRBD2. CDR3 length equals 12 residues. Germline assignment: CDR1 LNHDA and CDR2 SQIVND (reference sequence). With 5 bases clipped from V and 9 bases from J, the junction kept 3 bases outside the gene matches. In DNA form, the CDR3 reads TGTGCCAGTAGTCAGAGCGGGGGGGCCCAGTACTTC. This sequence encodes CASSQSGGAQYF.

The chain links TRBV2 to TRBJ2-5; the D gene is possibly TRBD2 (6 bases). V was shortened by 4 bases and J by 7 bases, with 13 bases between the two germline ends. There are 13 residues in the CDR3. In germline, CDR1 is SNHLY, CDR2 FYNNEI. The CDR3 DNA is TGTGCCAGCAGTGGAGACGAGCGGGCGACCCAGTACTTC. Protein product: CASSGDERATQYF.

The V and J genes are TRBV12-2 and TRBJ2-7; no DNA check was done on the table's D call, TRBD1. TRBV12-2 is termed a pseudogene. The CDR3 length is 14 residues. The CDR3 DNA reads as TGTGCAAGTCGCTTAGTCCAGGGTTTAGACGAGCAGTACTTC. Residues: CASRLVQGLDEQYF.

The chain recombines TRBV29-1 with TRBJ2-4; the D gene is possibly TRBD1 (6 bases). This CDR3 has 15 amino acids. Germline V gene sequence: CDR1 SQVTM, CDR2 ANQGSEA. Trimming stripped 0 bases from V and 1 base from J, with 10 bases between. CDR3 nucleotide sequence: TGCAGCGTTGAAGATCTTCAGGGGGCCAAAAACATTCAGTACTTC. Translated, it gives CSVEDLQGAKNIQYF.

This chain links TRBV27 with TRBJ2-7, with TRBD2 matching over 9 bases. V gave up 4 bases and J gave up 2 bases; unmatched junction bases: 6. Germline V gene lookup returns CDR1 MNHEY and CDR2 SMNVEV (reference sequence). CDR3 length: 15 amino acids. The DNA of the CDR3 is TGTGCCAGCAGTTCCCTAGCGGGATCGGCCTACGAGCAGTACTTC. This codes for CASSSLAGSAYEQYF.

This chain connects TRBV7-9 to TRBJ1-1, with TRBD1 identical over 8 bases. V was pared by 2 bases and J by 4 bases, with 3 bases of the junction left unmatched. The CDR3 is 14 amino acids. Germline V gives CDR1 SEHNR, CDR2 FQNEAQ (reference sequence). Here the CDR3 reads CASSLQGAVTEAFF. CDR3 in DNA: TGTGCCAGCAGCTTACAGGGGGCCGTCACTGAAGCTTTCTTT.

The rearrangement links TRBV11-2 to TRBJ2-2, with TRBD2 matching over 10 bases. The CDR3 runs to 17 residues. The germline gives CDR1 SGHAT, CDR2 FQNNGV. J gave up 6 bases and V 0 bases, and 7 bases lay outside the gene matches. The CDR3 reads CASSLDGASGGSGELFF. As DNA, the CDR3 is TGTGCCAGCAGCTTAGATGGGGCTAGCGGGGGCTCCGGGGAGCTGTTTTTT.

In nucleotides, the CDR3 is TGTGCCAGCAGCTCGGAGACAGAGCTGGCGTGGGGGGCCAACGTCCTGACTTTC. Its translation: CASSSETELAWGANVLTF. The chain has TRBV5-6 and TRBJ2-6; D is perhaps TRBD1 (5 bases). The V and J ends lost 3 bases and 4 bases respectively, with 20 bases between them. This CDR3 comprises 18 residues. The V gene's germline CDR1 is SGHDT and CDR2 YYEEEE.